Listed below are T cell receptor beta chains from one sample, sequenced in a study of blood T cell repertoires in COVID-19. Clones were read by immunoSEQ multiplex PCR, and TCRdb kept only the in-frame ones, dropping some. The sample consists of 300,000 to 350,000 clones, approximately 90% of them appearing once. The sample consisted of peripheral blood. The receptors derive from a woman aged 18-29 years who had recovered from COVID-19. Both conserved end residues are part of each CDR3. A D gene is named only where the DNA matches it firmly. Only part of the rows carry a size: once, few, many, or a class if the clone is expanded.

size,V,J,D,DNA,CDR3
.,TRBV30,TRBJ2-1,TRBD2,TGTGCCTGCATGACTAGCGGGAGGGGGAATGAGCAGTTCTTC,CACMTSGRGNEQFF
.,TRBV18,TRBJ1-5,.,TGTGCCAGCTCACCGCAGGGCTTTGACAATCAGCCCCAGCATTTT,CASSPQGFDNQPQHF
.,TRBV5-4,TRBJ2-4,.,TGTGCCAGCAGCGTGAGAGGGCCTGCGGGCAAAAACATTCAGTACTTC,CASSVRGPAGKNIQYF
few,TRBV5-1,TRBJ1-3,.,TGCGCCAGCAGCCCCGGGCAGGGTATCGGAGGAAACACCATATATTTT,CASSPGQGIGGNTIYF
.,TRBV7-2,TRBJ2-5,.,TGTGCCAGCAGCTTAGTGAGAGAGACCCAGTACTTC,CASSLVRETQYF
.,TRBV7-2,TRBJ1-2,TRBD1,TGTGCCAGCAGCTCGACACCGGGACAGGGAAGCGGCTACACCTTC,CASSSTPGQGSGYTF
.,TRBV4-3,TRBJ1-2,TRBD1,TGCGCCAGCAGCCACACCGGGACAGGGGCCCCTAGTAGCTATGGCTACACCTTC,CASSHTGTGAPSSYGYTF
.,TRBV28,TRBJ2-5,.,TGTGCCAGCAGTTTCCCCCTACAAGAGACCCAGTACTTC,CASSFPLQETQYF
.,TRBV27,TRBJ2-1,TRBD2,TGTGCCAGCAGTCCATTCCTAGCGGGTAAATACAATGAGCAGTTCTTC,CASSPFLAGKYNEQFF
.,TRBV7-9,TRBJ2-2,TRBD1,TGTGCCAGCAGCCATCTTGGGACAGGGAAGGCCGGGGAGCTGTTTTTT,CASSHLGTGKAGELFF
.,TRBV4-3,TRBJ2-2,TRBD2,TGCGCCAGCAGCCAGGCGGGGACTAGCGACACCGGGGAGCTGTTTTTT,CASSQAGTSDTGELFF
.,TRBV24-1,TRBJ2-2,TRBD1,TGTGCCACCAGTTTAAACAGGGGGCTGTTTTTT,CATSLNRGLFF
.,TRBV4-3,TRBJ1-1,.,TGCGCCAGCAGCCAAGTGGCAGGGCTGGAAGCTTTCTTT,CASSQVAGLEAFF
.,TRBV5-1,TRBJ2-1,.,TGCGCCAGCAGCTTGGAGGCCACTAGGAGGCCCTACAATGAGCAGTTCTTC,CASSLEATRRPYNEQFF
.,TRBV5-1,TRBJ1-2,.,TGCGCCAGCAGCTTGGAGGGGGTTTCTGGCTACACCTTC,CASSLEGVSGYTF
.,TRBV5-1,TRBJ2-6,.,TGCGCCACCACAAACGGAGACTCTGGGGCCAACGTCCTGACTTTC,CATTNGDSGANVLTF
.,TRBV6-1,TRBJ1-5,TRBD1,TGTGCCAGCAGTGATCAGAGGGGGCCCACCCTCAATCAGCCCCAGCATTTT,CASSDQRGPTLNQPQHF
.,TRBV27,TRBJ2-1,.,TGTGCCAGCAGTCCAAGCTGGAATGAGCAGTTCTTC,CASSPSWNEQFF
.,TRBV12-5,TRBJ1-5,.,TGTGCTAGTGGTTTGCAGTATAGCAATCAGCCCCAGCATTTT,CASGLQYSNQPQHF
.,TRBV5-6,TRBJ1-2,.,TGTGCCAGCAGCTTGGGTGGGGGGACCAACTATGGCTACACCTTC,CASSLGGGTNYGYTF
.,TRBV27,TRBJ1-1,.,TGTGCCAGCAGTTTATTAGTCTCGCGGCACACTGAAGCTTTCTTT,CASSLLVSRHTEAFF
.,TRBV24-1,TRBJ1-1,TRBD1,TGTGCCACCGCCACAGGGGATACCACTGAAGCTTTCTTT,CATATGDTTEAFF
once,TRBV6-8,TRBJ1-2,.,TGTGCCAGCACCAACAGGAGAGCTAACTATGGCTACACCTTC,CASTNRRANYGYTF
.,TRBV6-5,TRBJ1-1,TRBD1,TGTGCCAGCAGTTACGGGGACAGGAGAAACACTGAAGCTTTCTTT,CASSYGDRRNTEAFF
.,TRBV6-2/TRBV6-3,TRBJ1-2,.,TGTGCCAGCAGTTTGGACACCTATGGCTACACCTTC,CASSLDTYGYTF
.,TRBV7-2,TRBJ1-3,.,TGTGCCAGCAGCTCAGAAACAGGGAGCTCTGGAAACACCATATATTTT,CASSSETGSSGNTIYF
once,TRBV5-8,TRBJ2-3,TRBD2,TGTGCCAGCAGCCCGCGGATGGGGGGGGGTAGACAGTATTTT,CASSPRMGGGRQYF
.,TRBV5-4,TRBJ2-5,.,TGTGCCAGCAGCGAAGTGTCGGAAGAGACCCAGTACTTC,CASSEVSEETQYF
.,TRBV2,TRBJ2-3,TRBD2,TGTGCCAGCAGTTCGGGGACTAGCGGGAGTAGGAGGGCAGATACGCAGTATTTT,CASSSGTSGSRRADTQYF
once,TRBV9,TRBJ1-6,.,TGTGCCAGCAGGGGGGAGGAAAACTCCTATAATTCACCCCTCCACTTT,CASRGEENSYNSPLHF
.,TRBV30,TRBJ1-6,TRBD1,TGTGCCTGGAGTGTTAAGGGACAGGTGACCTATAATTCACCCCTCCACTTT,CAWSVKGQVTYNSPLHF
once,TRBV7-9,TRBJ2-3,TRBD2,TGTGCCAGCAGCCGCGGGTCGGGCGGGAGAAGGAGCACAGATACGCAGTATTTT,CASSRGSGGRRSTDTQYF
once,TRBV4-3,TRBJ2-3,.,TGCGCCAGCAGCCAAGAGGGGGGACGGGGTTCGCAGTATTTT,CASSQEGGRGSQYF
.,TRBV5-1,TRBJ2-3,.,TGCGCCAGCAGCTTGGCCGGGCCAACTATAGGACTGGTTACGCAGTATTTT,CASSLAGPTIGLVTQYF
.,TRBV6-5,TRBJ1-5,TRBD1,TGTGCCAGCAGTCGGGACAGGGGGCTAGGGCAGCCCCAGCATTTT,CASSRDRGLGQPQHF
.,TRBV28,TRBJ2-1,TRBD2,TGTGCCACCGAGACTAGCGGGAGGGGGGGTGAGCAGTTCTTC,CATETSGRGGEQFF
.,TRBV11-3,TRBJ1-1,.,TGTGCCAGCAGCTTAGATCTCGGGGGGAACACTGAAGCTTTCTTT,CASSLDLGGNTEAFF
.,TRBV11-2,TRBJ2-5,.,TGTGCCAGCGGTATTAGCCTTTTTGCAGAGACCCAGTACTTC,CASGISLFAETQYF
.,TRBV24-1,TRBJ1-3,.,TGTGCCACCAGTGATAGCAGGGTTCGTGGAAACACCATATATTTT,CATSDSRVRGNTIYF
once,TRBV19,TRBJ1-3,.,TGTGCCAGTAGTCCCGGGACTGGAAACACCATATATTTT,CASSPGTGNTIYF
.,TRBV11-3,TRBJ2-1,TRBD2,TGTGCCAGCAGCTTAGATGGGCCGGGAGCGGGGCATGAGCAGTTCTTC,CASSLDGPGAGHEQFF
.,TRBV3-1/TRBV3-2,TRBJ2-3,TRBD1,TGTGCCAGCAGCCAAGGAACAGGGGGGACAGATACGCAGTATTTT,CASSQGTGGTDTQYF
.,TRBV29-1,TRBJ1-1,.,TGCAGCGTTGTTTCGGGGTCTACTGAAGCTTTCTTT,CSVVSGSTEAFF
few,TRBV6-5,TRBJ1-6,TRBD1,TGTGCCAGCAGTTACCGGGCAGGGGGCGATTCACCCCTCCACTTT,CASSYRAGGDSPLHF
.,TRBV6-2/TRBV6-3,TRBJ2-1,TRBD2,TGTGCCAGCAGCCGGACTAGCAGGAATGAGCAGTTCTTC,CASSRTSRNEQFF
.,TRBV19,TRBJ1-2,.,TGTGCCAGTAGCGACCTAAGCAGGGTGGCTGGCTACACCTTC,CASSDLSRVAGYTF
.,TRBV19,TRBJ1-3,.,TGTGCCAGTATTGGAGTCGGTAGCTCTGGAAACACCATATATTTT,CASIGVGSSGNTIYF
.,TRBV27,TRBJ2-1,.,TGTGCCAGCAGTTCGGCAGGTTCCTACAATGAGCAGTTCTTC,CASSSAGSYNEQFF
.,TRBV2,TRBJ2-1,.,TGTGCCAGCAGTTCCCAGGGCTACAATGAGCAGTTCTTC,CASSSQGYNEQFF
.,TRBV6-4,TRBJ2-3,TRBD2,TGTGCCAGCAGTGAGGGACTAGCGGCGGGCGATACGCAGTATTTT,CASSEGLAAGDTQYF
.,TRBV9,TRBJ2-6,.,TGTGCCAGCAGCGTAGTAAGCTGGGCTAACCCCAGCTCTGGGGCCAACGTCCTGACTTTC,CASSVVSWANPSSGANVLTF